This TCR beta chain is drawn from a study of T cells after yellow fever vaccination. Overall study: The SMART-Seq v4 Ultra Low Input method served to prepare the low-cell-number fractions.

CDR1 and CDR2 (germline): LGHDT, YNNKEL (reference sequence). V was cut by 2 bases and J by 5 bases, with 12 bases left in between. The CDR3 extends over 14 amino acids. This clonotype was seen repeatedly, ten times or more. TCRdb ran MiXCR on the 5' RACE reads and lists one entry per CDR3 protein. This sample has approximately 250,000 distinct CDR3 sequences; approximately 3.8% occur once, and the top ten carry about a fifth. The sequencing used PBMCs, collected 15 days after the yellow fever booster vaccination. The sequence was obtained from a man younger than 30 who received the YFV17D yellow fever vaccine. The chain uses TRBV3-1 and TRBJ2-5; D is perhaps TRBD1 (5 bases). The CDR3 coding sequence is TGTGCCAGCAGCCAATTCCAAGGGGCCGAGACCCAGTACTTC. Amino acid sequence: CASSQFQGAETQYF.